This T cell receptor (beta chain) was identified during a study of T cells expressing NK-cell markers. About the research overall: The study drew TCR beta repertoires from sorted CD3+CD56+NKG2C+, CD3+CD56+NKG2C- and CD3+CD56-NKG2C+ T cells.

TCRdb re-analyzed the 5' RACE reads; it lists each CDR3 protein once, without DNA. Its table lists 550,000 to 600,000 distinct CDR3 sequences. CDR1 and CDR2 from the germline V gene are SGHTA and FQGTGA. This CDR3 is 13 amino acids long. The chain couples TRBV7-3 to TRBJ2-1; TCRdb names TRBD1, which stays unverified in the absence of DNA. This clonotype originated in a man aged 18-30 years in good health. Sequences were obtained from blood T cells: a sorted CD56 or NKG2C T cell subset, CD4+ or CD8+ T cells, or bulk PBMC T cells (not recorded which). The CDR3 reads CASSLGDSNEQFF.